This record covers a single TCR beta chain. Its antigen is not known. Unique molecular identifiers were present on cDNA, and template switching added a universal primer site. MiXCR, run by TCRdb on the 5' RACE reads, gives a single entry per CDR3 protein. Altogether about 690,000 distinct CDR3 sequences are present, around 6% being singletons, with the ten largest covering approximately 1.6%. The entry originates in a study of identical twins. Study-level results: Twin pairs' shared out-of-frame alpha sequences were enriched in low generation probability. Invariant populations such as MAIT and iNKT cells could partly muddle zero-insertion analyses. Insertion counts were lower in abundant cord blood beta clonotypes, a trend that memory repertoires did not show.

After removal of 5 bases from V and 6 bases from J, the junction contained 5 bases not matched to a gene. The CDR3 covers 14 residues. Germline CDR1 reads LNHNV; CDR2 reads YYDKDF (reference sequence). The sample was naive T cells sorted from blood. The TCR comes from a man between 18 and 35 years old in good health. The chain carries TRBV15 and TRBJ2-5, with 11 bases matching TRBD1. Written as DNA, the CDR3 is TGTGCCACCAGCGCGGACAGGGGGCGACAGACCCAGTACTTC. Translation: CATSADRGRQTQYF.